The clone carrying this TCR beta chain was seen repeatedly, ten times or more. A single record per CDR3 protein comes from TCRdb applying MiXCR to the 5' RACE reads. This sample has hundreds of thousands of distinct CDR3 sequences, with approximately 8% found just once. The CDR3 consists of 13 residues. Germline V lookup: CDR1 SGHRS, CDR2 YFSETQ. Trimming took off 4 bases at V and 3 bases at J, with 8 bases between the two ends. This record comes from a study of CD8 T cells in ankylosing spondylitis. The origin of this receptor is a female donor with ankylosing spondylitis or in good health (not recorded which). The sequenced sample consisted of blood, either unsorted or a sorted T cell fraction (not recorded which). This chain joins TRBV5-1 and TRBJ1-5; D gene unclear. The CDR3 loop reads CASSPGINQPQHF. The CDR3, as DNA: TGCGCCAGCAGCCCGGGTATCAATCAGCCCCAGCATTTT.